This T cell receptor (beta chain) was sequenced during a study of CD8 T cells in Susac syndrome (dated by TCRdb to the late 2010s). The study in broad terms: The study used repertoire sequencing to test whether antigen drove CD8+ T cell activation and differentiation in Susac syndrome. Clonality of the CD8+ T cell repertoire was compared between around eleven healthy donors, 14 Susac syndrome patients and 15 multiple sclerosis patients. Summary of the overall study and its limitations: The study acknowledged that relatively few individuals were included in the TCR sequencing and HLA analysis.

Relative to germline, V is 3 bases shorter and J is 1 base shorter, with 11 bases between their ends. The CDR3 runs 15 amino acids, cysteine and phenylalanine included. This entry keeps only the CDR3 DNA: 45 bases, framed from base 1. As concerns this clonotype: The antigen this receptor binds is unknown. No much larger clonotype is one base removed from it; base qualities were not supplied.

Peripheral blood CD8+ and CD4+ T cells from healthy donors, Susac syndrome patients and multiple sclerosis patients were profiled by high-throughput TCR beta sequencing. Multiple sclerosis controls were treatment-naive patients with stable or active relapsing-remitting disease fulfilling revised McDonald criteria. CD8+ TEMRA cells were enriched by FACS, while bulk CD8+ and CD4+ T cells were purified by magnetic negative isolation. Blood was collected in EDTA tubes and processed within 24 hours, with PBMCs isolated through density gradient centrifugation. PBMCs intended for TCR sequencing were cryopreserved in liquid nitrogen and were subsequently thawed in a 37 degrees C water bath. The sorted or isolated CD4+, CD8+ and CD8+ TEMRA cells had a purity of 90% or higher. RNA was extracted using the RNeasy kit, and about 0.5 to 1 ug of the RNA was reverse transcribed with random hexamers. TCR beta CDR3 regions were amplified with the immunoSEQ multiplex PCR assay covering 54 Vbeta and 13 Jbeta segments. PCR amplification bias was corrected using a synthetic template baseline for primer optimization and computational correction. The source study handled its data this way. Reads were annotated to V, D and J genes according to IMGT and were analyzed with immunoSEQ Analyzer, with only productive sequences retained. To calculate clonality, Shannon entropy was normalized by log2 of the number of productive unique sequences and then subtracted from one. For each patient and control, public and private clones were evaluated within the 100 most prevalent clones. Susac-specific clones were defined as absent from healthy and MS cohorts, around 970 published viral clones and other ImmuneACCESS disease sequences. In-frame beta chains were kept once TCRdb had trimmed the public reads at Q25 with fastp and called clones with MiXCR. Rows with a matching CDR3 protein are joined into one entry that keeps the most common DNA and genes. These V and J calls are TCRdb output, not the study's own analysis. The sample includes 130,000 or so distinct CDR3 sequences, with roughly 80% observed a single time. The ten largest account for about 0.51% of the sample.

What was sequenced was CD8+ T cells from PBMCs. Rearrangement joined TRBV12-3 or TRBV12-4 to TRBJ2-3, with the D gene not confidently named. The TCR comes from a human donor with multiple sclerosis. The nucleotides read TGTGCCAGCAGTTTGATTCTGTCGGGCACAGATACGCAGTATTTT. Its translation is CASSLILSGTDTQYF.